This T cell receptor (beta chain) is drawn from a study of T cells in Graves' hyperthyroidism and ophthalmopathy. Broader study findings: Ophthalmopathy and stable hyperthyroidism were told apart by a 13 V-J model. It was a median approximately six months before onset that the model predicted ophthalmopathy.

A remark on this clonotype: The antigen is unknown.

Amplified TCR beta CDR3 regions came from RNA transcripts. The study used the HTBI primer set for a first-round RT-PCR of the TCR CDR3. TCRdb recomputed calls from the multiplex PCR reads with MiXCR, one row per CDR3 protein. The sample shows approximately 560,000 distinct CDR3 sequences, just over 45% of them seen only once. V gave up 3 bases and J gave up 2 bases, with 11 bases separating them. The germline CDR1 and CDR2 sequences are SGHTA and FQGNSA. The CDR3 has 15 amino acids. Patients counted as stable if ophthalmopathy did not develop within 18 months. The study excluded patients with uncontrolled infection, other autoimmune disease, pregnancy or lactation.

Sequenced sample: peripheral blood or thyroid tissue (not recorded which). This clonotype was obtained from a woman between 18 and 29 years old with Graves' hyperthyroidism. The J gene is TRBJ1-5, the V gene TRBV7-2; weak D call: TRBD1 (5 bases). The chain's CDR3 is CASSLEGPGNQPQHF. Here the CDR3 DNA reads TGTGCCAGCAGCTTGGAGGGACCTGGCAATCAGCCCCAGCATTTT.